This TCR beta chain is from a study of OX40 agonist ivuxolimab in advanced cancers. Study-wide background: Partial responses were achieved by three patients, of whom one had hepatocellular carcinoma and two had cutaneous melanoma. Study-wide findings and caveats: Clonal expansion was seen in CD4+ and CD8+ blood T cells by week 6 at 0.1 to 3.0 mg/kg.

TCRdb's table, derived via immunoSEQ multiplex PCR, lists solely in-frame clones and lacks some. Altogether about 80,000 clones are present, approximately 94% being singletons, with the ten largest covering around 4.9%. Systemic immunosuppression or autoimmune disease history was grounds to exclude patients. At cycle 4 day 1, cycle 7 day 1, and baseline, blood was sampled. As for this clone: Its matching antigen is unknown.

Germline lookup yields CDR1 SGHTA and CDR2 FQGNSA. This CDR3 has 15 amino acids. Germline trimming cut 5 bases from V and 4 bases from J; bases unmatched to any gene: 7. This sample comprised CD4+ or CD8+ T cells sorted from blood, obtained in a trial of the OX40 agonist ivuxolimab. The receptor was isolated from an adult with an advanced solid tumor such as melanoma, head and neck, liver or kidney cancer. The chain carries TRBV7-2 and TRBJ2-3, with 9 bases that match TRBD2. Written as DNA, the CDR3 is TGTGCCAGCAGCATACCGGGACTAGCTGCAGATACGCAGTATTTT. Translated: CASSIPGLAADTQYF. The whole variable domain, remainder taken from reference TRBV7-2 and TRBJ2-3, is GAGVSQSPSNKVTEKGKDVELRCDPISGHTALYWYRQSLGQGLEFLIYFQGNSAPDKSGLPSDRFSAERTGGSVSTLTIQRTQQEDSAVYLCASSIPGLAADTQYFGPGTRLTVL.